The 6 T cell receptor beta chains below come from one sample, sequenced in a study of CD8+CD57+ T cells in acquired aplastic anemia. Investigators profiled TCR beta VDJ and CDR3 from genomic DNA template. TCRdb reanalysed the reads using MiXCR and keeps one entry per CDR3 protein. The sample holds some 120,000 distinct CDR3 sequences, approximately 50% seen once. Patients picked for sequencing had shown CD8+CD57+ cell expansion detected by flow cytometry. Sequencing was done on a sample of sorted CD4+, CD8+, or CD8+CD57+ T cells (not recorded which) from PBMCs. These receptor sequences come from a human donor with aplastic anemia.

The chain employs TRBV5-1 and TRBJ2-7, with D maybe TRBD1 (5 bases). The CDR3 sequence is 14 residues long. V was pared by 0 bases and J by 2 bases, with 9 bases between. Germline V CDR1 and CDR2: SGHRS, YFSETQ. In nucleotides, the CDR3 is TGCGCCAGCAGCTTGGACAGGTTTCCCTACGAGCAGTACTTC. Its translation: CASSLDRFPYEQYF.

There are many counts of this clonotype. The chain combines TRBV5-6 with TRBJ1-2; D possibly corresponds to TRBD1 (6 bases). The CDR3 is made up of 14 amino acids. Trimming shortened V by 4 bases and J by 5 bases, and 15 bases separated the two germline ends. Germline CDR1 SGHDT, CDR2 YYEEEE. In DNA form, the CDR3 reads TGTGCCAGCAGCCCCCCCCGGACAGAGTATGGCTACACCTTC. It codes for CASSPPRTEYGYTF.

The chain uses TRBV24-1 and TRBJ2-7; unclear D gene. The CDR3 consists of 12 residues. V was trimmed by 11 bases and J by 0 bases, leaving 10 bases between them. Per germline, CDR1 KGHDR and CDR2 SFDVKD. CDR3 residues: CASFVSSYEQYF. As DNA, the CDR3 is TGTGCCAGCTTTGTCAGCTCCTACGAGCAGTACTTC.

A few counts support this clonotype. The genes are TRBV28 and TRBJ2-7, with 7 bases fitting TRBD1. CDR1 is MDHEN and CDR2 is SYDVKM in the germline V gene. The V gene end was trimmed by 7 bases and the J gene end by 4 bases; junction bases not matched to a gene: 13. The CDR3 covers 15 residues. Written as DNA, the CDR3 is TGTGCCAGCACCCCGATATTGACAGGGTCTTACGAGCAGTACTTC. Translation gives CASTPILTGSYEQYF.

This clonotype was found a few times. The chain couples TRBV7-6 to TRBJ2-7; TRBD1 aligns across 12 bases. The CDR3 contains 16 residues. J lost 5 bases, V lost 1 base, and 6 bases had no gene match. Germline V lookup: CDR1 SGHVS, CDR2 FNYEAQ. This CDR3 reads CASSLEGTGGRDEQYF. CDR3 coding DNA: TGTGCCAGCAGCTTAGAAGGGACAGGGGGCAGGGACGAGCAGTACTTC. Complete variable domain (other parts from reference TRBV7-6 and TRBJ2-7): GAGVSQSPRYKVTKRGQDVALRCDPISGHVSLYWYRQALGQGPEFLTYFNYEAQQDKSGLPNDRFSAERPEGSISTLTIQRTEQRDSAMYRCASSLEGTGGRDEQYFGPGTRLTVT.

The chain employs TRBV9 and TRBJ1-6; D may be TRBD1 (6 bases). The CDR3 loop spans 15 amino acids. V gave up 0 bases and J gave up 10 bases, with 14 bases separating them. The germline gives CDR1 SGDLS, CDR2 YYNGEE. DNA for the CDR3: TGTGCCAGCAGCGTAGAATCAGGGGCCTCCTCACCCCTCCACTTT. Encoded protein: CASSVESGASSPLHF.